A single sample gave rise to the 20 T cell receptor beta chains below, sequenced in a study of neurological immune-mediated disorders. TCRdb processed the 5' RACE reads anew with MiXCR; each CDR3 protein has one entry. The table has under 90,000 distinct CDR3 sequences, under 4.5% seen once. The sequenced sample was PBMCs. The source is a woman aged 50 to 65 with multiple sclerosis.

This clonotype showed up many times. This rearrangement joins TRBV5-6 to TRBJ1-1; unclear D gene. The CDR3 extends over 14 amino acids. Germline V gene data show CDR1 as SGHDT and CDR2 as YYEEEE. Trimming took off 4 bases at V and 0 bases at J, with 10 bases between the two ends. CDR3 bases: TGTGCCAGCAGCCAACCTAACATGAACACTGAAGCTTTCTTT. It specifies CASSQPNMNTEAFF.

This clonotype was recorded at least ten times. The chain is built from TRBV15 and TRBJ2-5, with unresolved D. CDR3 length: 13 residues. V dropped 0 bases and J dropped 3 bases, with 5 bases sitting between them. Germline CDR1 and CDR2: LNHNV and YYDKDF (reference sequence). The CDR3 loop is CATSRDYEETQYF. The CDR3 DNA is TGTGCCACCAGCAGAGACTATGAAGAGACCCAGTACTTC.

This clonotype was recorded at least ten times. The J gene is TRBJ2-1, the V gene TRBV5-1; D is unresolved. Germline V gene data show CDR1 as SGHRS and CDR2 as YFSETQ. V lost 6 bases to trimming and J lost 0 bases, with 13 bases between them. The CDR3 runs 15 residues. CDR3 coding DNA: TGCGCCAGCAATCGCCCCGAGAACTCCTACAATGAGCAGTTCTTC. It codes for CASNRPENSYNEQFF.

At least ten counts were recorded for this clonotype. The rearrangement links TRBV2 to TRBJ1-2, with TRBD1 as a possible D gene (6 bases). CDR1 is SNHLY and CDR2 is FYNNEI in the germline V gene. Trimming shortened V by 4 bases and J by 0 bases, and 18 bases separated the two germline ends. The CDR3 sequence is 17 residues long. CDR3 region: CASSVDRRTAANYGYTF. Here the CDR3 DNA reads TGTGCCAGCAGTGTAGATCGGAGGACAGCCGCTAACTATGGCTACACCTTC. Filled out from reference TRBV2 and TRBJ1-2, the complete variable domain reads EPEVTQTPSHQVTQMGQEVILRCVPISNHLYFYWYRQILGQKVEFLVSFYNNEISEKSEIFDDQFSVERPDGSNFTLKIRSTKLEDSAMYFCASSVDRRTAANYGYTFGSGTRLTVV.

The table lists this clonotype with many counts. The rearrangement links TRBV10-3 to TRBJ1-4; D gene ambiguous. Deletions cut 6 bases from V and 8 bases from J, with 19 bases between. The CDR3 is 15 amino acids. Looked up from germline, CDR1 is ENHRY and CDR2 is SYGVKD. CDR3 region: CAISPRGSLGEKLFF. The CDR3, as DNA: TGTGCCATCAGCCCCCGAGGGTCGCTGGGGGAAAAACTGTTTTTT.

This clonotype was counted at least ten times. V gene TRBV7-6 combines with J gene TRBJ2-3, with TRBD2 as a possible D gene (6 bases). The CDR3 totals 20 residues. Germline V gene lookup returns CDR1 SGHVS and CDR2 FNYEAQ. V shed 4 bases and J shed 1 base, with 27 bases lying between them. CDR3 sequence (DNA): TGTGCCAGCAGCTCAGATATTACCCCCGTTGGTAGCGGAGGCACAGATACGCAGTATTTT. Its translation: CASSSDITPVGSGGTDTQYF.

This clonotype occurred many times. The chain employs TRBV9 and TRBJ2-3, with D unresolved. The germline CDR1 and CDR2 sequences are SGDLS and YYNGEE. V was pared by 0 bases and J by 5 bases, with 4 bases between. The CDR3 covers 12 residues. CDR3 region: CASSVGRDTQYF. In nucleotides, the CDR3 is TGTGCCAGCAGCGTAGGCAGAGATACGCAGTATTTT. Together with reference TRBV9 and TRBJ2-3, the CDR3 gives the full variable domain: DSGVTQTPKHLITATGQRVTLRCSPRSGDLSVYWYQQSLDQGLQFLIQYYNGEERAKGNILERFSAQQFPDLHSELNLSSLELGDSALYFCASSVGRDTQYFGPGTRLTVL.

This clonotype was seen repeatedly, ten times or more. The rearrangement joins TRBV5-1 to TRBJ2-2, with TRBD1 as a possible D gene (5 bases). The CDR3 consists of 16 residues. V dropped 4 bases and J dropped 4 bases, with 17 bases sitting between them. Germline CDR1 and CDR2: SGHRS and YFSETQ. The CDR3 region is CASSPIVTGTTGELFF. The CDR3 bases are TGCGCCAGCAGCCCAATCGTTACAGGTACCACCGGGGAGCTGTTTTTT.

This clonotype was recorded many times. V gene TRBV25-1 combines with J gene TRBJ1-2; TRBD1 is a possible D gene (6 bases). CDR3 length equals 15 residues. Germline lookup yields CDR1 MGHDK and CDR2 SYGVNS. V lost 1 base, J lost 8 bases, and 17 bases lay in between. CDR3 amino acids: CASSESRGARYGYTF. The CDR3 nucleotides are TGTGCCAGCAGTGAATCCCGGGGGGCGAGGTACGGCTACACCTTC.

In this sample, this clonotype turned up many times. CDR3 protein: CASSLVASGGTYEQYF. The CDR3 DNA is TGTGCCAGCAGCTTAGTAGCTAGCGGGGGCACCTACGAGCAGTACTTC. This chain uses TRBV7-2 with TRBJ2-7; 10 bases line up with TRBD2. This CDR3 contains 16 residues. V lost 1 base to trimming and J lost 2 bases; unmatched junction nucleotides: 5. Germline V gene lookup returns CDR1 SGHTA and CDR2 FQGNSA.

This clonotype appeared a few times. A single base separates this from a much larger clone, so it may be a read error. V gene TRBV20-1 combines with J gene TRBJ1-6; tentative D call: TRBD1 (5 bases). V lost 0 bases and J lost 10, with 22 bases in between. The V gene's germline CDR1 is DFQATT and CDR2 SNEGSKA (reference sequence). The CDR3 contains 17 residues. The CDR3 DNA follows: TGCAGTGCTAGAGATTCCCCAACGCCCTCCCGACAGTCACCCCTCCACTTT. As protein: CSARDSPTPSRQSPLHF.

This clonotype was counted many times. The J gene is TRBJ1-2, the V gene TRBV6-5; no firm D call. Trimming removed 10 bases at V and 4 bases at J, with 22 bases between. Germline CDR1 is MNHEY and CDR2 is SVGAGI. There are 15 residues in the CDR3. CDR3 DNA: TGTGCCAACCTCCCCTTCTTGGGTGGATCCTATGGCTACACCTTC. Translating it yields CANLPFLGGSYGYTF.

This clonotype was recorded many times. The rearrangement uses TRBV11-2 and TRBJ2-1, with 12 positions matching TRBD2. CDR1 and CDR2 from the germline V gene are SGHAT and FQNNGV. The CDR3 is 20 residues long. V gave up 2 bases and J gave up 2 bases; unmatched junction bases: 13. The chain's CDR3 is CASSLTASGGVLNTYNEQFF. As DNA, the CDR3 is TGTGCCAGCAGCTTAACGGCTAGCGGGGGGGTACTAAACACCTACAATGAGCAGTTCTTC.

This clonotype showed up many times. The rearrangement joins TRBV27 to TRBJ1-2; 7 bases are a match to TRBD1. The CDR3 has 13 residues. CDR1 is MNHEY and CDR2 is SMNVEV in the germline V gene (reference sequence). Unmatched junction bases numbered 5, after V lost 6 bases and J lost 4 bases. DNA for the CDR3: TGTGCCAGCAGAAATGACAGGGCCTATGGCTACACCTTC. Amino acid sequence: CASRNDRAYGYTF.

This clonotype was counted many times. This chain joins TRBV7-2 and TRBJ2-3; possible D gene TRBD1, 6 bases. The CDR3 runs to 17 residues. Germline values: CDR1 SGHTA, CDR2 FQGNSA. V was cut by 5 bases and J by 2 bases, with 20 bases left in between. CDR3 sequence (DNA): TGTGCCAGCAGCATGGGACATCGGAACTTATACACAGATACGCAGTATTTT. This codes for CASSMGHRNLYTDTQYF. The variable domain in full, with the rest retrieved from reference TRBV7-2 and TRBJ2-3, is GAGVSQSPSNKVTEKGKDVELRCDPISGHTALYWYRQSLGQGLEFLIYFQGNSAPDKSGLPSDRFSAERTGGSVSTLTIQRTQQEDSAVYLCASSMGHRNLYTDTQYFGPGTRLTVL.

This clonotype was found many times. This chain uses TRBV15 with TRBJ2-3; D unclear. In germline, CDR1 is LNHNV, CDR2 YYDKDF (reference sequence). V lost 5 bases and J 12 bases, leaving 15 bases between the germline ends. The CDR3 is 12 amino acids. Written as DNA, the CDR3 is TGTGCCACCAGCGGCTTTCAGGCGGTTCAGTATTTT. Its translation: CATSGFQAVQYF.

This clonotype was seen many times. This chain uses TRBV28 with TRBJ2-3, with 7 positions matching TRBD2. The germline V gene encodes CDR1 MDHEN and CDR2 SYDVKM. The CDR3 has 13 amino acids. Losses at the gene ends were 1 base for V and 8 bases for J; bases not matched to a gene: 3. CDR3: CASSLSSGGTQYF. The CDR3 DNA follows: TGTGCCAGCAGTTTATCTTCGGGGGGTACGCAGTATTTT.

This clonotype was counted ten times or more. V gene TRBV12-3 or TRBV12-4 combines with J gene TRBJ1-5; D is ambiguous. The V gene lost 1 base and the J gene lost 12 bases, with 10 bases spanning the gap. The CDR3 covers 12 residues. The CDR3 protein is CASSLVAGFQHF. CDR3 nucleotides: TGTGCCAGCAGTTTAGTTGCGGGTTTCCAGCATTTT.

This clonotype was recorded many times. The chain joins TRBV5-1 to TRBJ1-3; D is undetermined. This CDR3 region has 13 residues. Germline CDR1 SGHRS, CDR2 YFSETQ. The germline V and J ends were trimmed by 3 bases and 2 bases, with 6 bases remaining between them. CDR3 sequence: CASSSGTGNTIYF. The CDR3 DNA reads as TGCGCCAGCAGCTCAGGAACTGGAAACACCATATATTTT.

This clonotype was picked up many times. The J gene is TRBJ2-2, the V gene TRBV10-3, with TRBD2 matching 14 bases. The J segment lost 4 bases and the V segment lost 6 bases, leaving 4 bases of the junction unmatched. CDR3 length: 16 residues. The V gene's germline CDR1 is ENHRY and CDR2 SYGVKD. CDR3: CAISATSGGATGELFF. CDR3 coding DNA: TGTGCCATCAGCGCGACTAGCGGGGGGGCCACCGGGGAGCTGTTTTTT.